These 21 T cell receptor beta chains originate from one sample sequenced in a study of T-cell memory formation after mild COVID-19. Each CDR3 protein is one row after TCRdb ran MiXCR on the 5' RACE reads. Counted here are some 46,000 distinct CDR3 sequences, roughly 7.2% occurring once; the ten biggest clones make up roughly 0.79%. Sequencing was performed on PBMCs or a T cell subset sorted from them (not recorded which). These receptors were collected from an adult who had mild COVID-19 (a few samples of this study predate the infection). Cell type and time point are not known.

This chain joins TRBV20-1 and TRBJ1-2, with TRBD1 matching 9 bases. Germline V gene lookup returns CDR1 DFQATT and CDR2 SNEGSKA (reference sequence). The CDR3 covers 12 residues. V shed 6 bases, J shed 5 bases, and the junction held 4 bases outside the gene matches. CDR3 protein: CSAGTGRYGYTF. CDR3 nucleotides: TGCAGTGCGGGGACAGGGAGGTATGGCTACACCTTC.

This clonotype was seen only a few times. The chain carries TRBV12-3 or TRBV12-4 and TRBJ1-1, with 7 bases matching TRBD1. This CDR3 is 14 amino acids long. Germline trimming cut 7 bases from V and 1 base from J; bases unmatched to any gene: 6. CDR3 coding DNA: TGTGCCAGCACTAAGACAGGGCAGAACACTGAAGCTTTCTTT. Protein: CASTKTGQNTEAFF.

The sample holds many counts of this clonotype. The chain links TRBV11-2 to TRBJ2-5; 9 bases fit TRBD1. From germline, CDR1 is SGHAT and CDR2 FQNNGV. This CDR3 has 16 residues. Losses at the gene ends were 5 bases for V and 1 base for J; bases not matched to a gene: 8. The CDR3 bases are TGTGCCAGCAGCCCAACCGGGACAGGGACCCAAGAGACCCAGTACTTC. Its protein is CASSPTGTGTQETQYF.

This clonotype has at least ten counts. V gene TRBV18 combines with J gene TRBJ1-1; TRBD1 might be the D (5 bases). Germline V gene sequence: CDR1 KGHSH, CDR2 LQKENI. The CDR3 sequence is 14 residues long. V shed 5 bases and J shed 0 bases, with 10 bases lying between them. The CDR3 DNA reads as TGTGCCAGCTCATCGGGACTGTTGAACACTGAAGCTTTCTTT. Residues: CASSSGLLNTEAFF.

This clonotype was picked up one time. This may arise from a read error, as a much more abundant clone is one base away. V and J are TRBV12-3 or TRBV12-4 and TRBJ2-5, with 8 bases aligning to TRBD2. The V gene end was trimmed by 6 bases and the J gene end by 5 bases; junction bases not matched to a gene: 5. The length of the CDR3 is 13 residues. The CDR3 DNA follows: TGTGCCAGCAGGTGGACTAGCCGCGAGACCCAGTACTTC. Translated, it gives CASRWTSRETQYF.

This clonotype was detected only a few times. This chain links TRBV6-1 with TRBJ2-7; possible D gene TRBD2, 6 bases. Between the trimmed V and J ends, which lost 1 base and 5 bases, there was a span of 12 bases. The CDR3 contains 14 residues. Germline V CDR1 and CDR2: MNHNS, SASEGT. The CDR3 spells CASSEVGRGDEQYF. In DNA form, the CDR3 reads TGTGCCAGCAGTGAAGTGGGTCGCGGGGACGAGCAGTACTTC.

This clonotype was detected a few times. The gene calls are TRBV6-5 and TRBJ2-1; D could derive from TRBD1 or TRBD2 (5 bases each). Germline V gene lookup returns CDR1 MNHEY and CDR2 SVGAGI. V was clipped by 2 bases and J by 8 bases, with 19 bases between them. The CDR3 has 16 residues. The CDR3 protein is CASSYQGPGYGHEQFF. The DNA of the CDR3 is TGTGCCAGCAGTTACCAGGGACCGGGCTACGGCCATGAGCAGTTCTTC.

The table lists this clonotype with a few counts. V and J are TRBV6-5 and TRBJ2-2; the D gene is possibly TRBD1 (6 bases). V was pared by 3 bases and J by 0 bases, with 11 bases between. Germline assignment: CDR1 MNHEY and CDR2 SVGAGI. The CDR3 covers 16 residues. The CDR3 DNA follows: TGTGCCAGCAGTTATCAGACAGGAACGAACACCGGGGAGCTGTTTTTT. It encodes CASSYQTGTNTGELFF.

There are many counts of this clonotype. V and J are TRBV29-1 and TRBJ2-1; 7 bases align to TRBD2. Germline V CDR1 and CDR2: SQVTM, ANQGSEA. V shed 0 bases, J shed 9 bases, and the junction held 14 bases outside the gene matches. The CDR3 length is 16 residues. This CDR3 is CSVEDFASGLSIEQFF. Here the CDR3 DNA reads TGCAGCGTTGAAGATTTCGCTAGCGGCCTCTCAATTGAGCAGTTCTTC.

This clonotype was seen repeatedly, ten times or more. J is TRBJ2-6 and V is TRBV20-1, with D hard to call. V lost 2 bases to trimming and J lost 0 bases, with 8 bases between them. Looked up from germline, CDR1 is DFQATT and CDR2 is SNEGSKA (reference sequence). The CDR3 loop spans 15 amino acids. CDR3 residues: CSARRSHSGANVLTF. CDR3 in DNA: TGCAGTGCTAGAAGGAGTCACTCTGGGGCCAACGTCCTGACTTTC.

This clonotype occurred many times. The V and J genes are TRBV6-6 and TRBJ1-5; 10 bases align to TRBD1. Trimming took 6 bases from V and 3 from J; bases not matched to a gene: 8. Per germline, CDR1 MNHNY and CDR2 SVGAGI (reference sequence). There are 16 residues in the CDR3. CDR3 DNA sequence: TGTGCCAGCAGATCCGGACAGGGGGGACTCAATCAGCCCCAGCATTTT. It yields the protein CASRSGQGGLNQPQHF.

The chain employs TRBV2 and TRBJ1-2; 9 nucleotides match TRBD1. Germline-derived CDR1 and CDR2 are SNHLY and FYNNEI. The CDR3 sequence is 15 residues long. Losses at the gene ends were 5 bases for V and 7 bases for J; bases not matched to a gene: 11. The CDR3 DNA is TGTGCCAGCAGTCGTCCCGGGACAGGGAGAGGTGGCTACACCTTC. Its protein is CASSRPGTGRGGYTF. The full variable domain, completed using reference TRBV2 and TRBJ1-2, is EPEVTQTPSHQVTQMGQEVILRCVPISNHLYFYWYRQILGQKVEFLVSFYNNEISEKSEIFDDQFSVERPDGSNFTLKIRSTKLEDSAMYFCASSRPGTGRGGYTFGSGTRLTVV.

The V and J genes are TRBV19 and TRBJ1-1; 7 bases match TRBD1. V lost 5 bases and J lost 2; bases outside the gene matches: 5. Germline V CDR1 and CDR2: LNHDA, SQIVND (reference sequence). The CDR3 length is 14 residues. The DNA for the CDR3 is TGTGCCAGTAGTTCCGGGACAGAAAACACTGAAGCTTTCTTT. Amino acid sequence: CASSSGTENTEAFF.

This clonotype was seen at least ten times. This chain joins TRBV12-3 or TRBV12-4 and TRBJ1-1, with 7 positions matching TRBD1. V shed 2 bases, J shed 1 base, and the junction held 7 bases outside the gene matches. The CDR3 is made up of 16 amino acids. The CDR3 sequence: CASSLQPRTGNTEAFF. The CDR3 region has the DNA TGTGCCAGCAGTTTACAACCGAGGACAGGGAACACTGAAGCTTTCTTT.

This clonotype was counted between two and nine times. The genes are TRBV12-3 or TRBV12-4 and TRBJ2-3, with TRBD2 matching over 9 bases. The CDR3 sequence is 17 residues long. The junction had 13 bases not matched to a gene; V was cut back by 4 bases and J by 5 bases. CDR3 region: CASSSAGGRAGEDTQYF. The CDR3 DNA sequence: TGTGCCAGCAGTTCCGCGGGCGGGAGGGCCGGGGAAGATACGCAGTATTTT.

This sequence joins TRBV4-2 and TRBJ2-6; tentative D call: TRBD2 (5 bases). Germline V gene data show CDR1 as LGHNA and CDR2 as YNFKEQ. Trimming cost V 3 bases and J 2 bases, with 8 bases left between them. The CDR3 totals 15 residues. The CDR3 loop reads CASSHERAGANVLTF. In DNA, the CDR3 is TGTGCCAGCAGCCATGAGAGGGCTGGGGCCAACGTCCTGACTTTC.

This clonotype was counted at least ten times. V usage is TRBV7-6 and J usage is TRBJ2-1; TRBD2 matches at 7 bases. The CDR3 has 16 amino acids. From germline, CDR1 is SGHVS and CDR2 FNYEAQ. The V and J ends lost 4 bases and 6 bases, in that order; junction bases with no gene match: 12. CDR3 DNA sequence: TGTGCCAGCAGCTCCATTCGGGGGGAGAAGGTCAATGAGCAGTTCTTC. Protein: CASSSIRGEKVNEQFF.

This clonotype occurred a few times. The chain combines TRBV5-1 with TRBJ2-1, with D possibly matching TRBD2 (5 bases). The CDR3 is 14 amino acids. The ends were cut back, 2 bases at V and 5 bases at J, with 11 bases in the middle. Germline V gene lookup returns CDR1 SGHRS and CDR2 YFSETQ. Here the CDR3 DNA reads TGCGCCAGCAGCTTCGGAGGTACTAACAATGAGCAGTTCTTC. Translated: CASSFGGTNNEQFF. The variable domain in full, with the rest retrieved from reference TRBV5-1 and TRBJ2-1, is KAGVTQTPRYLIKTRGQQVTLSCSPISGHRSVSWYQQTPGQGLQFLFEYFSETQRNKGNFPGRFSGRQFSNSRSEMNVSTLELGDSALYLCASSFGGTNNEQFFGPGTRLTVL.

The chain joins TRBV7-9 to TRBJ2-6; D gene unclear. The CDR3 totals 14 residues. The V and J ends lost 5 bases and 4 bases respectively, with 9 bases between them. Germline values: CDR1 SEHNR, CDR2 FQNEAQ (reference sequence). The CDR3 spells CASSLGTGANVLTF. CDR3 bases: TGTGCCAGCAGCCTGGGAACCGGGGCCAACGTCCTGACTTTC.

The J gene is TRBJ1-4, the V gene TRBV12-3 or TRBV12-4, with a possible D match to TRBD1 (6 bases). The CDR3 has 13 amino acids. Trimming took 6 bases from V and 7 from J, leaving 12 bases between them. The CDR3 DNA follows: TGTGCCAGCAGGTGGACAGCCCGTGAAAAACTGTTTTTT. Its translation: CASRWTAREKLFF.

The rearrangement uses TRBV20-1 and TRBJ2-3, with TRBD2 matching 10 bases. This CDR3 contains 14 residues. The V gene's germline CDR1 is DFQATT and CDR2 SNEGSKA (reference sequence). V shed 8 bases, J shed 1 base, and the junction held 6 bases outside the gene matches. The CDR3 DNA is TGCAGTCCTCTAGCGGGAGTAGGCACAGATACGCAGTATTTT. Translated: CSPLAGVGTDTQYF.